This T cell receptor (beta chain) was recovered during a study of shared clonotypes between healthy human individuals. Findings of the study overall: Roughly 5.3% of naive CD4 clonotypes were common to a few donors.

About this clone: Its antigen is not identified.

There were no recent acute infections or vaccinations among the donors, who were healthy HIV-negative adults. Splitting of CD4+ cells produced CD45RA+ naive and CD45RA-negative memory subsets. Measured with immunoSEQ multiplex PCR; TCRdb has only the in-frame clones, and not every one. The sample contains over a million clones, approximately 80% of which appear only once. Sequenced material: memory CD4+ T cells from PBMCs. Subset specified: CD45RA-negative fraction. The clonotype originates from a man aged 18-30 years in good health. Some clones in this sample may be carry-over from other donors' samples.

The CDR3 sequence is CASSRDRGYGYTF. The CDR3 DNA is TGTGCCAGCAGCCGGGACAGGGGGTATGGCTACACCTTC. The gene calls are TRBV7-2 and TRBJ1-2, with 11 bases that match TRBD1. V lost 5 bases, J lost 5 bases, and 1 base stayed unmatched. Germline V gene data show CDR1 as SGHTA and CDR2 as FQGNSA. This CDR3 comprises 13 residues.